The source of this TCR beta chain is a study of shared clonotypes between healthy human individuals. As to this clone: What it binds is unknown.

The test was conducted at deep level. Data came from immunoSEQ multiplex PCR; TCRdb stores just in-frame clones and leaves some out. Of approximately 95,000 clones listed, roughly two thirds are singletons. CCR7-negative CD45RA+ TemRA cells were pooled with CD45RO+ cells for CD8 memory. Findings and caveats of the study: Owing to a small donor count, the genetic and exposure-history diversity represented was limited. For naive CD4 cells, around 5% of clonotypes were shared across a few donors.

This CDR3 contains 10 residues. V was cut by 9 bases and J by 3 bases, with 6 bases left in between. CDR1 and CDR2 from the germline V gene are ENHRY and SYGVKD. The sample comprised memory CD8+ T cells sorted from blood. The subset denotes: CD45RO+ cells pooled with CCR7-negative TemRA cells. This TCR came from a man under 40 in good health. The chain has TRBV10-3 and TRBJ2-7; either TRBD1 or TRBD2 may fit D (5 bases each). The CDR3 protein is CAMGDYEQYF. The CDR3 nucleotides read TGTGCCATGGGGGACTACGAGCAGTACTTC.